This T cell receptor (beta chain) is from a study of blood T cell repertoires in COVID-19. Libraries were prepared by immunoSEQ multiplex PCR; TCRdb keeps only in-frame clonotypes and omits some of them. Here the sample spans about 46,000 clones, 86% being singletons. This CDR3 is 14 amino acids long. V was clipped by 3 bases and J by 4 bases; unmatched bases: 3. Germline V gene data show CDR1 as SGHTA and CDR2 as FQGNSA. Source material: peripheral blood. This receptor was obtained from a man between 60 and 75 years old with active or convalescent COVID-19. V and J are TRBV7-2 and TRBJ2-3, with 8 nucleotides matching TRBD2. CDR3 residues: CASSFGLAADTQYF. The CDR3 bases are TGTGCCAGCAGCTTCGGACTAGCAGCAGATACGCAGTATTTT.